This TCR beta chain was recovered during a study of CD8+CD57+ T cells in acquired aplastic anemia. Study details: Sorted CD4+ and CD8+ cells yielded DNA averaging around 3.5 ug. Some 9.9 million reads, on average, were obtained for CD4+ cells from healthy donors.

Study results and limitations: Overlapping CD8+ CDR3 repertoires of patients and controls contained about 27 shared sequences.

Per germline, CDR1 MGHDK and CDR2 SYGVNS. CDR3 size: 12 residues. V was clipped by 1 base and J by 3 bases, with 4 bases between them. The template for TCR beta VDJ and CDR3 sequence profiling was genomic DNA. In TCRdb, the reads were re-called with MiXCR into one record per CDR3 protein. The sample has some 220,000 distinct CDR3 sequences, 34% seen once. This clonotype was seen many times. No antigen is known for it. Source material: sorted CD4+, CD8+, or CD8+CD57+ T cells (not recorded which) from PBMCs. V gene TRBV25-1 combines with J gene TRBJ2-7, with D uncertain. The origin of this receptor is a human donor in good health, serving as a control. The CDR3 region is CASSEWNYEQYF. The CDR3 region has the DNA TGTGCCAGCAGTGAATGGAACTACGAGCAGTACTTC.